This T cell receptor beta chain was profiled in a study of blood T cell repertoires in COVID-19. The CDR3 is made up of 15 amino acids. V gave up 0 bases and J gave up 7 bases, with 13 bases separating them. CDR1 and CDR2 (germline): SGDLS, YYNGEE. Only one count was recorded for this clone. This table comes from immunoSEQ multiplex PCR, and its TCRdb copy is limited to in-frame clones, with some not included. The table lists 95,000 to 110,000 clones, 90% to 95% of them singletons. The specimen sequenced was peripheral blood. The origin of this receptor is a human donor in a cohort sampled during active COVID-19. The V and J genes are TRBV9 and TRBJ1-4, with TRBD1 as a possible D gene (5 bases). CDR3 bases: TGTGCCAGCAGCGTAGACGGGGGTTCAGGTGAAAAACTGTTTTTT. Protein sequence: CASSVDGGSGEKLFF.